Listed below are T cell receptor beta chains from one sample, sequenced in a study of T-cell reconstitution after alpha-beta-depleted transplantation in children. TCRdb re-derived calls from the PCR reads in MiXCR, one entry per CDR3 protein. The sample has 440,000 or so distinct CDR3 sequences; approximately 42% are singletons. The sequencing used PBMCs, collected before TCRalphabeta/CD19-depleted stem cell transplant. These receptors were collected from a girl aged 2 to 10 with aplastic anemia, due to receive a stem cell transplant. Each CDR3 is given with its conserved first and last residue. D genes are given only for firm matches. Rows give clone size only sometimes, using once, few, many, or a class for an expanded clone.

NA	15	TRBV11-2	TRBJ2-7	TRBD2	TGTGCCAGCAGTGATGGACTAGCGGAACCCTACGAGCAGTACTTC	CASSDGLAEPYEQYF
few	16	TRBV9	TRBJ2-1	NA	TGTGCCAGCACCCAACGGGGCAGCGGCCAATACAATGAGCATTTCTTC	CASTQRGSGQYNEHFF
few	17	TRBV5-4	TRBJ1-3	NA	TGTGCCAGCAGCGCAAAGCAAACAGGGATCTCTGGAAACACCATATATTTT	CASSAKQTGISGNTIYF
many	17	TRBV3-1	TRBJ2-5	TRBD1	TGTGCCAGCAGTCTGGACCTTCGACAGGGGGAGGGAGAGACCCAGTACTTC	CASSLDLRQGEGETQYF
many	14	TRBV6-1	TRBJ2-7	TRBD2	TGTGCCAGCAGTGTAACGCGGGAGGGCTACGAGCAGTACTTC	CASSVTREGYEQYF
few	15	TRBV2	TRBJ2-2	NA	TGTGCCAGCAGCCCAACGTACGGGAGAGCCGGGGAGCTGTTTTTT	CASSPTYGRAGELFF
NA	14	TRBV5-6	TRBJ2-1	NA	TGTGCCAGCAGCTTGGCCGCGCCTCTGAATGAGCAGTTCTTC	CASSLAAPLNEQFF
few	18	TRBV27	TRBJ2-1	TRBD2	TGTGCCAGCAGTCCCTCTCCTAGACTAGCGGGAGGTCCTAATGAGCAGTTCTTC	CASSPSPRLAGGPNEQFF
NA	15	TRBV5-8	TRBJ1-2	NA	TGTGCCAGCAGCTTGGCTGGGGGGACTTTCTATGGCTACACCTTC	CASSLAGGTFYGYTF
few	17	TRBV6-1	TRBJ2-6	TRBD1	TGTGCCAGCAGGCACAGGGGGCCGACCTCTGGGGCCAACGTCCTGACTTTC	CASRHRGPTSGANVLTF
NA	16	TRBV3-1	TRBJ2-7	NA	TGTGCCAGCAGCCAAGAGGCTAGATCTCGGGCCTACGAGCAGTACTTC	CASSQEARSRAYEQYF
NA	15	TRBV5-1	TRBJ1-2	NA	TGCGCCAGCAGACTGACAGGAGCCCTTAACTATGGCTACACCTTC	CASRLTGALNYGYTF
NA	16	TRBV7-2	TRBJ2-2	TRBD1	TGTGCCAGCAGCTTACGGGGACAGGCAAACACCGGGGAGCTGTTTTTT	CASSLRGQANTGELFF
many	13	TRBV29-1	TRBJ2-7	TRBD2	TGCAGCGTTGAAGGAAGCGGGGGGGGCGAGCAGTACTTC	CSVEGSGGGEQYF
few	13	TRBV6-1	TRBJ2-3	NA	TGTGCCAGCAGCCAGTACCGCACAGATACGCAGTATTTT	CASSQYRTDTQYF
NA	15	TRBV20-1	TRBJ2-7	NA	TGCAGTGCTAGTCCAAGGACGGTACCCTCCTACGAGCAGTACTTC	CSASPRTVPSYEQYF
NA	15	TRBV30	TRBJ2-3	TRBD2	TGTGCCTGGAGGGAGAGCGGGGGGGCCGCGGATACGCAGTATTTT	CAWRESGGAADTQYF
NA	15	TRBV12-3/TRBV12-4	TRBJ2-1	TRBD2	TGTGCCAGCAGTCCGGGACTAGCGGACGGACATGAGCAGTTCTTC	CASSPGLADGHEQFF
NA	17	TRBV5-5	TRBJ2-3	NA	TGTGCCAGCAGCCTCACCCGGGGCGGGGGCCGCACAGATACGCAGTATTTT	CASSLTRGGGRTDTQYF
many	15	TRBV7-9	TRBJ2-7	TRBD2	TGTGCCAGCAGCCCCACTAGCGGGAGGTTCTACGAGCAGTACTTC	CASSPTSGRFYEQYF
NA	15	TRBV20-1	TRBJ2-4	NA	TGCAGTGCTAGAGCTGTGACTCTAGCCAAAAACATTCAGTACTTC	CSARAVTLAKNIQYF
NA	13	TRBV10-3	TRBJ1-1	TRBD1	TGTGCCATCACTAGGGACAGCAACACTGAAGCTTTCTTT	CAITRDSNTEAFF
many	15	TRBV20-1	TRBJ2-7	TRBD2	TGCAGTGCTAGAGATGCCACTAGCGGGACTGGAGAGCAGTACTTC	CSARDATSGTGEQYF
NA	14	TRBV20-1	TRBJ1-2	NA	TGCAGTGTACTTGACGACCGAAGTGGGGCCGGCTACACCTTC	CSVLDDRSGAGYTF
NA	14	TRBV3-1	TRBJ1-1	NA	TGTGCCAGCAGCCAGTCTCTTCTGAACACTGAAGCTTTCTTT	CASSQSLLNTEAFF
NA	14	TRBV7-8	TRBJ1-2	TRBD1	TGTGCCAGCAGCCCGACCGGGACAGTATATGGCTACACCTTC	CASSPTGTVYGYTF
few	16	TRBV5-1	TRBJ2-1	NA	TGCGCCAGCAGCTTGGAGGGTCAGGGGTCCTACAATGAGCAGTTCTTC	CASSLEGQGSYNEQFF
NA	13	TRBV30	TRBJ1-1	TRBD1	TGTGCCTGGAGTAACACAGGGGGCGGCGGAGCTTTCTTT	CAWSNTGGGGAFF
many	14	TRBV5-1	TRBJ1-6	NA	TGCGCCAGCAGCTTGGAATTTGAGGCCGGGCCCCTCCACTTT	CASSLEFEAGPLHF
NA	12	TRBV28	TRBJ1-1	NA	TGTGCCAGCAGTTTTGATGGGACCAAAGCTTTCTTT	CASSFDGTKAFF
many	13	TRBV7-2	TRBJ1-5	NA	TGTGCCAGCAGCTTGACAGGAGATCAGCCCCAGCATTTT	CASSLTGDQPQHF
NA	13	TRBV20-1	TRBJ1-2	NA	TGCGCAGGACAGAAGATGTCTGGCTATGGCTACACCTTC	CAGQKMSGYGYTF
NA	14	TRBV14	TRBJ2-5	NA	TGTGCCAGCAGCCAAGACCGGTACCAAGAGACCCAGTACTTC	CASSQDRYQETQYF
many	16	TRBV12-3/TRBV12-4	TRBJ1-5	TRBD1	TGTGCCAGCACCGACTCGACAGGGCCCAGGGGTCAGCCCCAGCATTTT	CASTDSTGPRGQPQHF
NA	14	TRBV28	TRBJ2-7	TRBD1	TGTGCCAGCAACAGACAGGGGGCGAAGGACGAGCAGTACTTC	CASNRQGAKDEQYF
NA	15	TRBV20-1	TRBJ2-3	TRBD2	TGCAGTGCTAGAGGAACTAGCGGAGATTCAGATACGCAGTATTTT	CSARGTSGDSDTQYF
NA	13	TRBV20-1	TRBJ2-4	NA	TGCAGTGCTAGAGGGATAGGGGAAAACATTCAGTACTTC	CSARGIGENIQYF
many	11	TRBV20-1	TRBJ2-7	TRBD2	TGCAGTGCTGGACTAGCGGTCGAGCAGTACTTC	CSAGLAVEQYF
few	15	TRBV6-1	TRBJ1-5	NA	TGTGCCAGCAGTCGTGGGGGGGGCCCGGACCAGCCCCAGCATTTT	CASSRGGGPDQPQHF
NA	17	TRBV6-1	TRBJ2-1	TRBD2	TGTGCCAGCAGTCCCGGGGTGGGAGCGGGGTCTCGGTATGAGCAGTTCTTC	CASSPGVGAGSRYEQFF
many	16	TRBV5-6	TRBJ2-7	NA	TGTGCCAGCAGCTTGGGTAGTGGCGGGATCTCCTACGAGCAGTACTTC	CASSLGSGGISYEQYF
NA	16	TRBV18	TRBJ2-2	TRBD1	TGTGCCAGCTCACCCCGGGACAGGGGGCCCACCGGGGAGCTGTTTTTT	CASSPRDRGPTGELFF
few	13	TRBV12-3/TRBV12-4	TRBJ2-7	NA	TGTGCCAGCAGTATCGGACAGAACTACGAGCAGTACTTC	CASSIGQNYEQYF
few	12	TRBV7-6	TRBJ2-1	NA	TGTGCCAGCAGGGGCACTGGCATTGAGCAGTTCTTC	CASRGTGIEQFF
NA	16	TRBV10-3	TRBJ1-5	NA	TGTGCCATCAGTGGTAACGGACAAACTAGCAATCAGCCCCAGCATTTT	CAISGNGQTSNQPQHF
many	18	TRBV5-1	TRBJ2-1	TRBD2	TGCGCCAGCAGCTTGAATGTGGGTGGGAGGGCCTTTTACAATGAGCAGTTCTTC	CASSLNVGGRAFYNEQFF
NA	19	TRBV7-4	TRBJ2-2	TRBD2	TGTGCCAGCAGCCCTACTCACGTGACTAAGCGGGTAGCGGGCGGGGAGCTGTTTTTT	CASSPTHVTKRVAGGELFF
many	12	TRBV3-1	TRBJ2-7	NA	TGTGCCAGCAGCCAAAAGATTGGCGAGCAGTACTTC	CASSQKIGEQYF
NA	13	TRBV7-6	TRBJ2-3	NA	TGTGCCAGCAGCTTAATGGTGACAGATACGCAGTATTTT	CASSLMVTDTQYF
NA	15	TRBV5-1	TRBJ2-1	NA	TGCGCCAGCAGCTTGATCGGTGTTCAGGACAATGAGCAGTTCTTC	CASSLIGVQDNEQFF
many	14	TRBV4-1	TRBJ2-7	NA	TGCGCCAGCAGCCAACGGGACCCATTCTACGAGCAGTACTTC	CASSQRDPFYEQYF
NA	13	TRBV20-1	TRBJ2-5	NA	TGCAGTGCTCCAGGGGACACCCAAGAGACCCAGTACTTC	CSAPGDTQETQYF